The next 25 T cell receptor beta chains were all read from a single sample in a study of blood T cell repertoires in COVID-19. Assay used: immunoSEQ multiplex PCR; TCRdb lists only in-frame clones, some missing. The profile shows about 240,000 clones, over 75% of them singletons. The material sequenced was peripheral blood. The source is a man younger than 45 who had recovered from COVID-19.

The table lists this clone with a few counts. The V gene is TRBV5-1, the J gene TRBJ2-5; 10 bases are a match to TRBD2. Germline CDR1 is SGHRS and CDR2 is YFSETQ. CDR3 length: 14 amino acids. The V gene end was trimmed by 4 bases and the J gene end by 3 bases; junction bases not matched to a gene: 3. CDR3 sequence (DNA): TGCGCCAGCAGCAGGACTAGCGGAAAAGAGACCCAGTACTTC. Translated, it gives CASSRTSGKETQYF.

This CDR3 reads CASSKELAGKEGGDTQYF. In nucleotides, the CDR3 is TGTGCCAGCAGCAAAGAACTAGCGGGCAAAGAAGGTGGAGATACGCAGTATTTT. The V and J genes are TRBV21-1 and TRBJ2-3; the table's TRBD2 call for D was not verified on the DNA. TRBV21-1 is tagged as a pseudogene. The CDR3 is 18 residues long.

V is TRBV7-9 and J is TRBJ2-6, with 7 bases aligning to TRBD1. Per the germline V gene, CDR1 is SEHNR and CDR2 is FQNEAQ (reference sequence). Losses at the gene ends were 11 bases for V and 0 bases for J; bases not matched to a gene: 13. The CDR3 extends over 17 amino acids. In DNA, the CDR3 is TGTGCCTGGCGACAGGGAGCGGTTTCCTCTGGGGCCAACGTCCTGACTTTC. This gives the protein CAWRQGAVSSGANVLTF.

The chain combines TRBV7-6 with TRBJ2-2, with D tentatively TRBD2 (6 bases). The CDR3 loop spans 21 amino acids. The V gene lost 1 base and the J gene lost 4 bases, with 28 bases spanning the gap. Germline V gene data show CDR1 as SGHVS and CDR2 as FNYEAQ. The CDR3 DNA reads as TGTGCCAGCAGCTTAGTTGTAGTGGCACTAGCCCAGGACGAATCCACCGGGGAGCTGTTTTTT. Amino acid sequence: CASSLVVVALAQDESTGELFF. The entire variable domain, with the rest obtained from reference TRBV7-6 and TRBJ2-2, is as follows: GAGVSQSPRYKVTKRGQDVALRCDPISGHVSLYWYRQALGQGPEFLTYFNYEAQQDKSGLPNDRFSAERPEGSISTLTIQRTEQRDSAMYRCASSLVVVALAQDESTGELFFGEGSRLTVL.

This clone was seen a single time. The rearrangement links TRBV7-2 to TRBJ2-7; D not resolved. Germline V gene lookup returns CDR1 SGHTA and CDR2 FQGNSA. This CDR3 region has 14 residues. The germline V and J ends were trimmed by 5 bases and 0 bases, with 11 bases remaining between them. CDR3 in amino acids: CASSPRVSSYEQYV. The CDR3 nucleotides read TGTGCCAGCAGCCCCCGGGTAAGCTCCTACGAGCAGTACGTC.

The genes are TRBV28 and TRBJ1-1, with 7 bases matching TRBD1. CDR1 and CDR2 (germline): MDHEN, SYDVKM. The CDR3 loop spans 16 amino acids. V lost 5 bases and J lost 5; bases outside the gene matches: 14. The CDR3 sequence: CASSKRGRLPRTEAFF. The CDR3 DNA reads as TGTGCCAGCAGTAAAAGGGGGCGCCTGCCGAGGACTGAAGCTTTCTTT.

The rearrangement joins TRBV5-5 to TRBJ1-4; D not resolved. Germline lookup yields CDR1 SGHKS and CDR2 YYEKEE (reference sequence). Trimming took 1 base from V and 0 from J, leaving 10 bases between them. This CDR3 has 16 residues. The CDR3 DNA is TGTGCCAGCAGCTTGCGGCTACTAACAACTAATGAAAAACTGTTTTTT. Encoded protein: CASSLRLLTTNEKLFF.

The chain has TRBV4-2 and TRBJ2-7; D is undetermined. This CDR3 region has 14 residues. Germline V gene sequence: CDR1 LGHNA, CDR2 YNFKEQ. The V gene lost 0 bases and the J gene lost 1 base, with 7 bases spanning the gap. The CDR3 nucleotides read TGTGCCAGCAGCCAAGATTGGGCATCCTACGAGCAGTACTTC. Protein product: CASSQDWASYEQYF.

V gene TRBV19 combines with J gene TRBJ2-3, with 7 bases matching TRBD1. Germline-derived CDR1 and CDR2 are LNHDA and SQIVND (reference sequence). V shed 4 bases, J shed 7 bases, and the junction held 5 bases outside the gene matches. The CDR3 loop spans 13 amino acids. The CDR3 bases are TGTGCCAGTAGTAACGACAGGGTATATACGCAGTATTTT. Its translation: CASSNDRVYTQYF.

The chain recombines TRBV25-1 with TRBJ2-1; TRBD1 is a possible D gene (6 bases). V lost 1 base, J lost 1 base, and 8 bases lay in between. CDR1 and CDR2 from the germline V gene are MGHDK and SYGVNS. CDR3 length equals 15 residues. The CDR3 nucleotides are TGTGCCAGCAGTGAATCTACAGGGTCCTACAATGAGCAGTTCTTC. Translated, it gives CASSESTGSYNEQFF. The full variable domain, with the rest looked up from reference TRBV25-1 and TRBJ2-1, is EADIYQTPRYLVIGTGKKITLECSQTMGHDKMYWYQQDPGMELHLIHYSYGVNSTEKGDLSSESTVSRIRTEHFPLTLESARPSHTSQYLCASSESTGSYNEQFFGPGTRLTVL.

The CDR3, as DNA: TGTGCCTACGGGGGGGAGGAGACCCAGTACTTC. Translation: CAYGGEETQYF. V and J are TRBV7-9 and TRBJ2-5; 8 nucleotides align to TRBD2. V lost 11 bases to trimming and J lost 5 bases; unmatched junction nucleotides: 4. From germline, CDR1 is SEHNR and CDR2 FQNEAQ (reference sequence). This CDR3 has 11 residues.

J is TRBJ1-4 and V is TRBV20-1, with D unclear. Germline V lookup: CDR1 DFQATT, CDR2 SNEGSKA (reference sequence). Trimming took off 3 bases at V and 7 bases at J, with 6 bases between the two ends. This CDR3 has 11 residues. The CDR3: CSASPGEKLFF. The DNA of the CDR3 is TGCAGTGCTAGTCCAGGTGAAAAACTGTTTTTT.

The chain joins TRBV5-1 to TRBJ1-2; 7 bases are a match to TRBD1. This CDR3 is built from 14 residues. V trimming: 4 bases; J trimming: 1 base; junction bases outside the gene matches: 4. Germline assignment: CDR1 SGHRS and CDR2 YFSETQ. CDR3 coding DNA: TGCGCCAGCAGCCAACACAGGGGTAACTATGGCTACACCTTC. Translated, it gives CASSQHRGNYGYTF.

The rearrangement joins TRBV2 to TRBJ1-2; 7 bases match TRBD1. The germline V gene has CDR1 SNHLY and CDR2 FYNNEI. Trimming removed 2 bases from V and 2 bases from J; junction bases left unmatched: 11. The CDR3 is 17 residues long. CDR3 in DNA: TGTGCCAGCAGTGAACAGAGGGGGCAATTTCTAAACTATGGCTACACCTTC. It specifies CASSEQRGQFLNYGYTF.

The rearrangement links TRBV6-1 to TRBJ1-3; D remains ambiguous. Trimming took off 2 bases at V and 10 bases at J, with 3 bases between the two ends. The CDR3 runs 10 residues. From germline, CDR1 is MNHNS and CDR2 SASEGT. The CDR3 loop is CASSEITIYF. CDR3 coding DNA: TGTGCCAGCAGTGAAATAACCATATATTTT.

This rearrangement joins TRBV6-5 to TRBJ1-1; no firm D call. CDR1 and CDR2 from the germline V gene are MNHEY and SVGAGI. The CDR3 has 13 amino acids. V was pared by 4 bases and J by 0 bases, with 6 bases between. The DNA of the CDR3 is TGTGCCAGCAGTTTTGGGCTGAACACTGAAGCTTTCTTT. Translating it yields CASSFGLNTEAFF.

The V and J genes are TRBV28 and TRBJ1-4; 9 bases fit TRBD1. The germline CDR1 and CDR2 sequences are MDHEN and SYDVKM. The CDR3 contains 15 residues. Unmatched junction bases numbered 12, after V lost 5 bases and J lost 11 bases. The CDR3: CASSVTGTGSFKLFF. The CDR3 DNA is TGTGCCAGCAGTGTAACCGGGACAGGGAGTTTTAAACTGTTTTTT.

The chain has TRBV18 and TRBJ2-1; TRBD1 aligns across 7 bases. Germline-derived CDR1 and CDR2 are KGHSH and LQKENI. The CDR3 length is 15 residues. The J segment lost 1 base and the V segment lost 4 bases, leaving 4 bases of the junction unmatched. In DNA form, the CDR3 reads TGTGCCAGCTCACTTGGGACAGCTTCCTACAATGAGCAGTTCTTC. This codes for CASSLGTASYNEQFF.

The genes are TRBV5-4 and TRBJ2-7; 8 nucleotides match TRBD2. This CDR3 region has 16 residues. Germline V lookup: CDR1 SGHNT, CDR2 YYREEE (reference sequence). The V gene end was trimmed by 0 bases and the J gene end by 2 bases; junction bases not matched to a gene: 7. The CDR3 bases are TGTGCCAGCAGCTTGGGGCCCGCGGGGGGTCCCTACGAGCAGTACGTC. This sequence encodes CASSLGPAGGPYEQYV.

CDR3 protein: CASSQLTGSASNQPQHF. CDR3 DNA: TGCGCCAGCAGCCAACTTACAGGGTCGGCTAGCAATCAGCCCCAGCATTTT. The chain couples TRBV4-1 to TRBJ1-5; D may be TRBD1 (6 bases). The CDR3 extends over 17 amino acids. Trimming left V 2 bases short and J 0 bases short, with 14 bases between. CDR1 MGHRA and CDR2 YSYEKL come from the germline V gene.

The chain links TRBV11-3 to TRBJ2-2; D ambiguous. This CDR3 is built from 13 residues. Trimming left V 1 base short and J 11 bases short, with 11 bases between. From germline, CDR1 is SGHNT and CDR2 YENEEA. Here the CDR3 DNA reads TGTGCCAGCAGCTTAGGATCTGCGAGCGAGCTGTTTTTT. Encoded protein: CASSLGSASELFF.

The chain recombines TRBV4-1 with TRBJ2-7; D possibly corresponds to TRBD1 (6 bases). Trimming stripped 1 base from V and 5 bases from J, with 15 bases between. The CDR3 is 15 amino acids. Per germline, CDR1 MGHRA and CDR2 YSYEKL. The CDR3 here is CASSQVKGVSNEQYV. DNA of the CDR3: TGCGCCAGCAGCCAAGTAAAGGGGGTAAGTAACGAGCAGTACGTC.

This clone was detected once. The chain is built from TRBV7-8 and TRBJ2-1; D is perhaps TRBD1 (6 bases). V dropped 5 bases and J dropped 5 bases, with 10 bases sitting between them. The germline V gene has CDR1 SGHVS and CDR2 FQNEAQ. The CDR3 spans 13 residues. The CDR3 loop is CASSPWTDNEQFF. CDR3 bases: TGTGCCAGCAGCCCCTGGACAGACAATGAGCAGTTCTTC.

This clone is classed as medium-sized. This chain uses TRBV19 with TRBJ1-2, with D maybe TRBD1 (6 bases). V lost 8 bases to trimming and J lost 8 bases, with 18 bases between them. There are 13 residues in the CDR3. Germline V gene data show CDR1 as LNHDA and CDR2 as SQIVND (reference sequence). CDR3 bases: TGTGCCAGTGGGGGCAGGACCTATGGCGGCTACACCTTC. It yields the protein CASGGRTYGGYTF.

Many counts were recorded for this clone. The chain couples TRBV5-1 to TRBJ1-1, with 8 positions matching TRBD1. The germline CDR1 and CDR2 sequences are SGHRS and YFSETQ. After removal of 5 bases from V and 1 base from J, the junction contained 10 bases not matched to a gene. The CDR3 covers 16 residues. CDR3 DNA sequence: TGCGCCAGCAGGTATTGGACAGGGACCGGGAACACTGAAGCTTTCTTT. Protein sequence: CASRYWTGTGNTEAFF.